Following are 5 T cell receptor beta chains from one sample sequenced in a study of blood T cell repertoires in COVID-19 (dated by TCRdb to about 2020). The library relied on the immunoSEQ multiplex PCR assay. Entries here come from immuneACCESS through TCRdb and include only in-frame sequences with V and J called. Some clones fail to appear in such tables; in the studies checked, an unresolved V gene covers under half of the shortfall, and the cause of the remainder is unknown. The sample records about 68,000 clones, 90% to 95% of which are singletons. Around 7% of the sample is in the top ten clones. The sample was peripheral blood. The receptors here all came from a man in his forties with COVID-19, enrolled during active disease.

The CDR3 region is CASSLAGTDSGNTIYF. The CDR3 DNA is TGTGCCAGCAGCTTAGCCGGGACAGACTCTGGAAACACCATATATTTT. The chain joins TRBV7-2 to TRBJ1-3; 7 bases are a match to TRBD1. This CDR3 comprises 16 residues. The trim removed 0 bases at V and 0 bases at J, leaving 2 bases unmatched. Germline CDR1 SGHTA, CDR2 FQGNSA.

This rearrangement joins TRBV19 to TRBJ1-5; D unclear. Deletions cut 10 bases from V and 0 bases from J, with 13 bases between. The V gene's germline CDR1 is LNHDA and CDR2 SQIVND (reference sequence). The CDR3 covers 14 residues. CDR3 amino acids: CATSAGDSNQPQHF. CDR3 in DNA: TGTGCCACCTCCGCCGGGGATAGCAATCAGCCCCAGCATTTT.

V and J are TRBV3-1 (or the pseudogene TRBV3-2) and TRBJ2-1; 10 bases match TRBD2. The ends lost 2 bases at V and 5 bases at J; junction bases unmatched: 0. The CDR3 sequence is 14 residues long. Germline V CDR1 and CDR2: LGHDT, YNNKEL (reference sequence). CDR3 sequence: CASSQSGGDNEQFF. CDR3 coding DNA: TGTGCCAGCAGCCAAAGCGGGGGGGACAATGAGCAGTTCTTC.

This clone is a singleton in its sample. The chain has TRBV11-2 and TRBJ1-4, with 11 bases that match TRBD1. V was pared by 7 bases and J by 7 bases, with 8 bases of the junction left unmatched. The CDR3 runs to 15 residues. The germline V gene has CDR1 SGHAT and CDR2 FQNNGV. In DNA, the CDR3 is TGTGCCAGCAACCCAGGGGGGACAGGGGGTGAAAAACTGTTTTTT. Its protein is CASNPGGTGGEKLFF.

This chain links TRBV11-3 with TRBJ2-5, with D tentatively TRBD1 (5 bases). CDR1 SGHNT and CDR2 YENEEA come from the germline V gene. V lost 5 bases and J lost 5, with 15 bases in between. The CDR3 consists of 14 residues. The CDR3 protein is CASSGHLGTETQYF. For the CDR3, the DNA is TGTGCCAGCAGCGGACACCTCGGAACGGAGACCCAGTACTTC. The full variable domain, in which reference TRBV11-3 and TRBJ2-5 provide the parts outside the CDR3, is EAGVVQSPRYKIIEKKQPVAFWCNPISGHNTLYWYLQNLGQGPELLIRYENEEAVDDSQLPKDRFSAERLKGVDSTLKIQPAELGDSAVYLCASSGHLGTETQYFGPGTRLLVL.